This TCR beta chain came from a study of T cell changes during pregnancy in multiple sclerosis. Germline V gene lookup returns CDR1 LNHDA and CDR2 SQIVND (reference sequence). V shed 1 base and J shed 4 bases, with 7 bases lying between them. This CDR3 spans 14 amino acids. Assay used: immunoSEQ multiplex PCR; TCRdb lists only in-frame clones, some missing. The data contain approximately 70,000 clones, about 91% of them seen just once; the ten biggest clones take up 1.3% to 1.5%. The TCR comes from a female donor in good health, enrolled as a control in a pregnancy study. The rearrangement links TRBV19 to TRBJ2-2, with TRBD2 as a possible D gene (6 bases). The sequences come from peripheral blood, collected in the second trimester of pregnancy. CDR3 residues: CASSIGGGTGELFF. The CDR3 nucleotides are TGTGCCAGTAGTATAGGGGGAGGCACCGGGGAGCTGTTTTTT.